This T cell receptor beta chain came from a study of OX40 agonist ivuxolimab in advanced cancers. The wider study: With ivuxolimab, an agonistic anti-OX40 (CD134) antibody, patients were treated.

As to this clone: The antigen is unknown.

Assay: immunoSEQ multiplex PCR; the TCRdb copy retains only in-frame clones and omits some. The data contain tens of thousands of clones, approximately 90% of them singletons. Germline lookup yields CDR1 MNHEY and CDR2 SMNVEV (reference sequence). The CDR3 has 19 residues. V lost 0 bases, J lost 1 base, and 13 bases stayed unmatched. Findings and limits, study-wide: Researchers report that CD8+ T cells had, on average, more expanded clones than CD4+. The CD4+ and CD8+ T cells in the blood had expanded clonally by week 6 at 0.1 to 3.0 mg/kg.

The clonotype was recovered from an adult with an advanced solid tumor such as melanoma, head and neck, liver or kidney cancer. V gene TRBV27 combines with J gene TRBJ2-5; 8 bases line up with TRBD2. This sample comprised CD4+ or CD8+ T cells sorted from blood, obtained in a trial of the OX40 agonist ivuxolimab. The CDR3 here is CASSLSIRLAGTSQETQYF. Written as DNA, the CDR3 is TGTGCCAGCAGTTTATCGATTAGGCTAGCGGGCACATCCCAAGAGACCCAGTACTTC.